Presented here are 30 T cell receptor beta chains from one specimen sequenced in a study of T cell changes during pregnancy in multiple sclerosis. Sequencing was performed with immunoSEQ multiplex PCR; in TCRdb, only in-frame clones are kept and a portion is missing. The sample lists 70,000 to 75,000 clones, approximately 92% occurring once. The specimen was peripheral blood, collected before pregnancy. These TCRs come from a female donor with multiple sclerosis, enrolled in a pregnancy study.

The chain links TRBV5-4 to TRBJ2-5; TRBD2 matches 9 bases. This CDR3 region has 14 residues. V trimming: 1 base; J trimming: 4 bases; junction bases outside the gene matches: 2. CDR1 is SGHNT and CDR2 is YYREEE in the germline V gene (reference sequence). CDR3: CASSLTSGPETQYF. CDR3 DNA sequence: TGTGCCAGCAGCTTGACTAGCGGGCCAGAGACCCAGTACTTC. The complete variable domain, with remaining parts taken from reference TRBV5-4 and TRBJ2-5, reads ETGVTQSPTHLIKTRGQQVTLRCSSQSGHNTVSWYQQALGQGPQFIFQYYREEENGRGNFPPRFSGLQFPNYSSELNVNALELDDSALYLCASSLTSGPETQYFGPGTRLLVL.

CDR3 amino acids: CASSPVLSYEQYF. As DNA, the CDR3 is TGTGCCAGCAGCCCAGTACTATCCTACGAGCAGTACTTC. The chain combines TRBV11-2 with TRBJ2-7; unclear D gene. CDR3 size: 13 residues. V lost 5 bases, J lost 1 base, and 9 bases lay in between. In germline, CDR1 is SGHAT, CDR2 FQNNGV.

The genes are TRBV6-6 and TRBJ2-7, with TRBD1 matching over 9 bases. The ends lost 7 bases at V and 5 bases at J; junction bases unmatched: 9. The CDR3 contains 14 residues. The germline gives CDR1 MNHNY, CDR2 SVGAGI (reference sequence). CDR3 in amino acids: CASKNGQGSDEQYF. DNA for the CDR3: TGTGCCAGCAAGAACGGACAGGGGTCCGACGAGCAGTACTTC.

CDR3 in amino acids: CASSSGASGYTF. The DNA for the CDR3 is TGTGCCAGCAGTTCTGGGGCCAGTGGCTACACCTTC. V gene TRBV25-1 combines with J gene TRBJ1-2, with D possibly being TRBD1 (5 bases). V lost 5 bases and J lost 7, with 11 bases in between. In germline, CDR1 is MGHDK, CDR2 SYGVNS. This CDR3 contains 12 residues.

This clone was seen a single time. The genes are TRBV7-9 and TRBJ1-1, with 8 nucleotides matching TRBD1. CDR3 length equals 16 residues. V dropped 6 bases and J dropped 3; count of bases not matched to a gene: 12. From germline, CDR1 is SEHNR and CDR2 FQNEAQ (reference sequence). CDR3 DNA sequence: TGTGCCAGCAGAGACATGACAGGGGAAGGAGACACTGAAGCTTTCTTT. Translated: CASRDMTGEGDTEAFF. Looking up the rest from reference TRBV7-9 and TRBJ1-1 gives the full variable domain: DTGVSQNPRHKITKRGQNVTFRCDPISEHNRLYWYRQTLGQGPEFLTYFQNEAQLEKSRLLSDRFSAERPKGSFSTLEIQRTEQGDSAMYLCASRDMTGEGDTEAFFGQGTRLTVV.

The J gene is TRBJ2-1, the V gene TRBV11-2; the match to TRBD2 covers 10 bases. CDR1 SGHAT and CDR2 FQNNGV come from the germline V gene. The length of the CDR3 is 15 residues. The trim removed 5 bases at V and 7 bases at J, leaving 8 bases unmatched. The CDR3 region has the DNA TGTGCCAGCAGCCTACGAAGCGGGAGGGATAATGAGCAGTTCTTC. Encoded protein: CASSLRSGRDNEQFF. Combining the CDR3 with reference TRBV11-2 and TRBJ2-1 gives the whole variable domain EAGVAQSPRYKIIEKRQSVAFWCNPISGHATLYWYQQILGQGPKLLIQFQNNGVVDDSQLPKDRFSAERLKGVDSTLKIQPAKLEDSAVYLCASSLRSGRDNEQFFGPGTRLTVL.

The V gene is TRBV4-1, the J gene TRBJ1-2; 7 bases are shared with TRBD1. Germline lookup yields CDR1 MGHRA and CDR2 YSYEKL. Unmatched junction bases numbered 6, after V lost 1 base and J lost 4 bases. The CDR3 contains 15 residues. CDR3 protein: CASSQAGQGGYGYTF. The CDR3 nucleotides read TGCGCCAGCAGCCAAGCGGGCCAGGGGGGCTATGGCTACACCTTC.

V and J are TRBV11-3 and TRBJ2-1, with 16 bases identical to TRBD2. The germline CDR1 and CDR2 sequences are SGHNT and YENEEA. The CDR3 consists of 19 residues. V was pared by 5 bases and J by 4 bases, with 11 bases of the junction left unmatched. The CDR3 protein is CASSEDVGTSGRVYNEQFF. The CDR3 DNA follows: TGTGCCAGCAGCGAGGACGTCGGGACTAGCGGGAGGGTTTACAATGAGCAGTTCTTC.

The chain links TRBV7-2 to TRBJ2-5; 7 bases are a match to TRBD2. The CDR3 consists of 16 residues. Looked up from germline, CDR1 is SGHTA and CDR2 is FQGNSA. V shed 5 bases, J shed 5 bases, and the junction held 14 bases outside the gene matches. The CDR3 protein is CASSPGLAGVGETQYF. DNA of the CDR3: TGTGCCAGCAGCCCAGGACTGGCGGGAGTAGGGGAGACCCAGTACTTC. Based on the CDR3 plus reference TRBV7-2 and TRBJ2-5, the full variable domain is GAGVSQSPSNKVTEKGKDVELRCDPISGHTALYWYRQSLGQGLEFLIYFQGNSAPDKSGLPSDRFSAERTGGSVSTLTIQRTQQEDSAVYLCASSPGLAGVGETQYFGPGTRLLVL.

The chain employs TRBV30 and TRBJ2-7; 7 nucleotides line up with TRBD2. The germline V gene encodes CDR1 GTSNPN and CDR2 SVGIG (reference sequence). The CDR3 is 14 residues long. The ends lost 0 bases at V and 1 base at J; junction bases unmatched: 3. CDR3 in amino acids: CAWSVGGSSYEQYF. The CDR3 DNA is TGTGCCTGGAGTGTGGGCGGGAGTTCCTACGAGCAGTACTTC.

The chain carries TRBV7-8 and TRBJ1-3, with no clear D. The CDR3 is 16 residues long. Trimming stripped 5 bases from V and 3 bases from J, with 17 bases between. Germline V gene data show CDR1 as SGHVS and CDR2 as FQNEAQ. This CDR3 is CASSNHRQKYGNTIYF. The CDR3 DNA reads TGTGCCAGCAGCAATCATCGACAAAAGTATGGAAACACCATATATTTT.

The V call is TRBV6-4, the J call TRBJ1-1; 7 positions agree with TRBD1. V shed 4 bases and J 0 bases; nucleotides not matched to a gene: 2. Germline values: CDR1 MRHNA, CDR2 SNTAGT. The CDR3 sequence is 14 residues long. DNA of the CDR3: TGTGCCAGCAGTGTGGACAGGTTGAACACTGAAGCTTTCTTT. This translates into CASSVDRLNTEAFF.

The chain combines TRBV29-1 with TRBJ2-3; 11 positions match TRBD2. After removal of 4 bases from V and 2 bases from J, the junction contained 5 bases not matched to a gene. This CDR3 contains 15 residues. From germline, CDR1 is SQVTM and CDR2 ANQGSEA. The CDR3 region is CSVGGTSGLTDTQYF. DNA for the CDR3: TGCAGCGTTGGAGGGACTAGCGGCCTCACAGATACGCAGTATTTT.

This chain links TRBV4-2 with TRBJ2-7; 7 bases map to TRBD2. J lost 2 bases, V lost 0 bases, and 7 bases had no gene match. Per the germline V gene, CDR1 is LGHNA and CDR2 is YNFKEQ. The CDR3 loop spans 16 amino acids. The CDR3: CASSQEREAHPYEQYF. CDR3 DNA: TGTGCCAGCAGCCAAGAACGGGAGGCCCACCCCTACGAGCAGTACTTC.

V usage is TRBV29-1 and J usage is TRBJ2-3; perhaps TRBD1 as D (6 bases). Trimming pared 2 bases from V and 2 bases from J, leaving 17 bases between. The germline CDR1 and CDR2 sequences are SQVTM and ANQGSEA. CDR3 size: 16 residues. This CDR3 reads CSVEQDRWTDTDTQYF. In DNA form, the CDR3 reads TGCAGCGTTGAACAAGACAGATGGACAGACACAGATACGCAGTATTTT.

This clone occurred a few times. The chain links TRBV9 to TRBJ1-1; 9 bases align to TRBD1. There are 13 residues in the CDR3. J gave up 5 bases and V 3 bases, and 2 bases lay outside the gene matches. Germline CDR1 and CDR2: SGDLS and YYNGEE. The CDR3 DNA reads TGTGCCAGCAGCGAGACAGGGGGTACTGAAGCTTTCTTT. It specifies CASSETGGTEAFF.

V and J are TRBV5-4 and TRBJ2-7; tentative D call: TRBD2 (6 bases). V lost 3 bases and J 0 bases, leaving 10 bases between the germline ends. The CDR3 is 14 amino acids. CDR1 and CDR2 (germline): SGHNT, YYREEE (reference sequence). Here the CDR3 DNA reads TGTGCCAGCAGCTCCGGGACTTTCTCCTACGAGCAGTACTTC. Its translation is CASSSGTFSYEQYF.

This chain connects TRBV19 to TRBJ1-2; 10 nucleotides match TRBD1. Germline V gene lookup returns CDR1 LNHDA and CDR2 SQIVND (reference sequence). The CDR3 spans 14 residues. With 7 bases clipped from V and 6 bases from J, the junction kept 8 bases outside the gene matches. The CDR3 protein is CASTSTGTGDGYTF. In DNA form, the CDR3 reads TGTGCCAGTACCTCCACCGGGACAGGGGATGGCTACACCTTC.

V usage is TRBV5-8 and J usage is TRBJ1-2; the match to TRBD1 covers 8 bases. This CDR3 region has 16 residues. Germline CDR1 SGHTS, CDR2 YDEGEE. The ends lost 2 bases at V and 2 bases at J; junction bases unmatched: 8. This chain's CDR3 is CASSFQGQASNYGYTF. The CDR3 DNA reads TGTGCCAGCAGCTTCCAGGGACAGGCATCAAACTATGGCTACACCTTC.

V and J are TRBV25-1 and TRBJ2-1, with D maybe TRBD2 (6 bases). V was clipped by 4 bases and J by 6 bases, with 10 bases between them. Per germline, CDR1 MGHDK and CDR2 SYGVNS. This CDR3 has 13 residues. In DNA, the CDR3 is TGTGCCAGCAGTGGCCTAGCGTTCAATGAGCAGTTCTTC. Protein: CASSGLAFNEQFF.

V and J are TRBV27 and TRBJ2-3; 7 positions match TRBD1. The CDR3 has 14 amino acids. Germline V lookup: CDR1 MNHEY, CDR2 SMNVEV (reference sequence). J lost 4 bases, V lost 3 bases, and 4 bases had no gene match. The CDR3 loop is CASSLLGGADTQYF. CDR3 in DNA: TGTGCCAGCAGTTTGCTAGGGGGCGCAGATACGCAGTATTTT.

The gene calls are TRBV4-1 and TRBJ1-1; D not resolved. Germline-derived CDR1 and CDR2 are MGHRA and YSYEKL. The CDR3 totals 16 residues. V was clipped by 3 bases and J by 0 bases, with 14 bases between them. The CDR3 nucleotides are TGCGCCAGCAGCCACATTCAGAAAAATATGAACACTGAAGCTTTCTTT. It yields the protein CASSHIQKNMNTEAFF.

The rearrangement joins TRBV2 to TRBJ1-5; tentatively, D is TRBD1 (5 bases). The CDR3 totals 14 residues. Germline lookup yields CDR1 SNHLY and CDR2 FYNNEI. Deletions cut 6 bases from V and 0 bases from J, with 9 bases between. CDR3: CASRATASNQPQHF. The DNA for the CDR3 is TGTGCCAGCAGAGCGACAGCTAGCAATCAGCCCCAGCATTTT. The full variable domain, its missing parts supplied by reference TRBV2 and TRBJ1-5, is EPEVTQTPSHQVTQMGQEVILRCVPISNHLYFYWYRQILGQKVEFLVSFYNNEISEKSEIFDDQFSVERPDGSNFTLKIRSTKLEDSAMYFCASRATASNQPQHFGDGTRLSIL.

The CDR3 nucleotides read TGCAGCGTTGCGGGACAGGGGGCTCGCGAGCAGTTCTTC. This encodes CSVAGQGAREQFF. This sequence joins TRBV29-1 and TRBJ2-1; 12 nucleotides align to TRBD1. The CDR3 is 13 amino acids. Germline trimming cut 4 bases from V and 10 bases from J; bases unmatched to any gene: 5. Germline V gives CDR1 SQVTM, CDR2 ANQGSEA.

In this sample, this clone turned up a few times. The rearrangement links TRBV6-6 to TRBJ1-2, with 10 bases matching TRBD1. With 7 bases clipped from V and 3 bases from J, the junction kept 5 bases outside the gene matches. Germline-derived CDR1 and CDR2 are MNHNY and SVGAGI (reference sequence). This CDR3 region has 14 residues. CDR3 coding DNA: TGTGCCAGCACCCTCGGGACAGGGGACTATGGCTACACCTTC. This translates into CASTLGTGDYGYTF.

The CDR3 loop reads CASSDRDRLGNQPQHF. In DNA, the CDR3 is TGTGCCAGCTCAGATCGGGACAGGTTGGGCAATCAGCCCCAGCATTTT. J is TRBJ1-5 and V is TRBV18, with TRBD1 matching 8 bases. The V segment lost 5 bases and the J segment 2 bases; nucleotides outside the gene matches: 8. The CDR3 has 16 amino acids. Per germline, CDR1 KGHSH and CDR2 LQKENI.

This chain connects TRBV7-6 to TRBJ2-1; the match to TRBD2 covers 7 bases. Per the germline V gene, CDR1 is SGHVS and CDR2 is FNYEAQ. After removal of 4 bases from V and 6 bases from J, the junction contained 3 bases not matched to a gene. The CDR3 extends over 13 amino acids. The CDR3 DNA reads as TGTGCCAGCAGCTCGCGGACTAGCAATGAGCAGTTCTTC. Its protein is CASSSRTSNEQFF.

The V and J genes are TRBV6-5 and TRBJ2-1; possibly TRBD1 for D (5 bases). Trimming cost V 2 bases and J 6 bases, with 11 bases left between them. The V gene's germline CDR1 is MNHEY and CDR2 SVGAGI. CDR3 length equals 14 residues. CDR3 bases: TGTGCCAGCAGTTACGATGTGGGGCCCAATGAGCAGTTCTTC. Residues: CASSYDVGPNEQFF.

The V call is TRBV21-1, the J call TRBJ2-1; TRBD2, as called in the table, went unchecked against the DNA. TRBV21-1 is tagged as a pseudogene. This CDR3 has 20 amino acids. The CDR3 is CASSTAGRLAGGDWCNEQFF. CDR3 DNA: TGTGCCAGCAGCACCGCGGGTCGACTAGCGGGAGGGGATTGGTGCAATGAGCAGTTCTTC.

This rearrangement joins TRBV12-5 to TRBJ2-1; 7 nucleotides line up with TRBD2. The CDR3 contains 14 residues. V shed 5 bases and J 7 bases; nucleotides not matched to a gene: 8. CDR1 is LGHNT, CDR2 FRNRAP, per germline. The CDR3 bases are TGTGCTAGTGGTGCATCCGGGACTATGAATGAGCAGTTCTTC. Translation gives CASGASGTMNEQFF. Full variable domain (missing parts from reference TRBV12-5 and TRBJ2-1): DARVTQTPRHKVTEMGQEVTMRCQPILGHNTVFWYRQTMMQGLELLAYFRNRAPLDDSGMPKDRFSAEMPDATLATLKIQPSEPRDSAVYFCASGASGTMNEQFFGPGTRLTVL.